The present TCR beta chain was sequenced within a study of blood T cells in healthy people across ages. Study-wide points: Getting older went along with TCR beta diversity per million T cells dropping roughly linearly.

The CDR3 contains 14 residues. Primed by a sample-barcoded 5' primer and a J-beta primer mix, a second PCR proceeded for about 7 to 11 cycles. Individual samples furnished no less than 2.5 million CDR3-containing paired-end reads apiece. MiXCR was run by TCRdb on the 5' RACE reads, yielding one entry per CDR3 protein. The table shows 700,000 or so distinct CDR3 sequences, with 22% occurring only once. In the case of this clonotype: No antigen is known for it. A much larger clone differs by one base, so this may be a read error.

The individuals who served as donors were healthy Caucasians living in Russia, aged about 6 to 100. Per individual sample, total RNA of at least 5.5 micrograms was extracted. The sequence derives from a man aged 70-80 years in good health. Specimen: blood. The chain links TRBV12-3 or TRBV12-4 to TRBJ2-3; a weak D match, TRBD2 (6 bases). The CDR3 nucleotides read TGTACCAGCAGTCCCAGATCAACTAGCTTCTCGCAGTATTTT. It yields the protein CTSSPRSTSFSQYF.